These 2 T cell receptor beta chains share one sample of origin, sequenced in a study of technical replicates of blood from several donors. TCRdb's table, derived via immunoSEQ multiplex PCR, lists solely in-frame clones and lacks some. The repertoire includes about 73,000 clones, 93% of them detected once, and 0.25% sits in the top ten. The sequencing sample was made of T cells isolated from PBMCs. The receptors come from a human donor in good health.

The chain is built from TRBV14 and TRBJ1-2; TRBD1 might be the D (5 bases). The V end was cut by 3 bases, the J end by 5 bases, with 10 bases between. This CDR3 is built from 13 residues. CDR1 SGHDN and CDR2 FVKESK come from the germline V gene. The CDR3 nucleotides are TGTGCCAGCAGCCACAAACAGGCATATGGCTACACCTTC. It translates to CASSHKQAYGYTF. Complete variable domain (other parts from reference TRBV14 and TRBJ1-2): EAGVTQFPSHSVIEKGQTVTLRCDPISGHDNLYWYRRVMGKEIKFLLHFVKESKQDESGMPNNRFLAERTGGTYSTLKVQPAELEDSGVYFCASSHKQAYGYTFGSGTRLTVV.

This chain connects TRBV4-2 to TRBJ2-1, with 7 bases matching TRBD1. Trimming at V came to 2 bases and at J to 3 bases, leaving 7 bases not matched to a gene. This CDR3 is built from 16 residues. Germline assignment: CDR1 LGHNA and CDR2 YNFKEQ. The CDR3 protein is CASSQPATGNYNEQFF. The DNA of the CDR3 is TGTGCCAGCAGCCAACCAGCGACAGGGAACTACAATGAGCAGTTCTTC.